This note documents a single TCR beta chain sequence. The sample is drawn from a study of cytomegalovirus exposure and HLA in healthy donors. Study details: A previous analysis identified 117 million unique TCR beta sequences derived from 180 million or so T cells.

Germline values: CDR1 SGDLS, CDR2 YYNGEE. This CDR3 is built from 17 residues. V trimming: 3 bases; J trimming: 7 bases; junction bases outside the gene matches: 8. The PCR had 60 Vbeta and 13 Jbeta primers. Assay: immunoSEQ multiplex PCR; the TCRdb copy retains only in-frame clones and omits some. The sample lists 160,000 or so clones, around 82% occurring once. The specimen was PBMCs. V gene TRBV9 combines with J gene TRBJ2-1, with 15 bases fitting TRBD2. The receptor's source is a man aged 40-55 years in good health and CMV-seronegative. CDR3 in amino acids: CASSGGDGTSGRNEQFF. CDR3 in DNA: TGTGCCAGCAGCGGAGGGGACGGGACTAGCGGGAGGAATGAGCAGTTCTTC.